Presented here are 10 T cell receptor beta chains from one specimen sequenced in a study of CD8 T cells in Susac syndrome. cDNA came from approximately 0.5 to 1 ug RNA primed by random hexamers. Using its own MiXCR run on the immunoSEQ multiplex PCR reads, TCRdb lists one record per CDR3 protein. The sample contains approximately 270,000 distinct CDR3 sequences, just under 95% of which appear only once. Sequencing used CD4+ T cells from PBMCs. The source is a human donor with multiple sclerosis.

CDR3 in DNA: TGCGCCAGCAGCTCACTTTGGGGTATGAACACTGAAGCTTTCTTT. Protein product: CASSSLWGMNTEAFF. The rearrangement joins TRBV5-1 to TRBJ1-1, with D hard to call. V gave up 3 bases and J gave up 0 bases, with 12 bases separating them. CDR3 length: 15 residues. Germline V lookup: CDR1 SGHRS, CDR2 YFSETQ.

This chain uses TRBV20-1 with TRBJ2-5; D is possibly TRBD1 or TRBD2 (5 bases each). CDR1 is DFQATT and CDR2 is SNEGSKA in the germline V gene (reference sequence). There are 15 residues in the CDR3. The V end lost 0 bases, the J end lost 2 bases, and 13 bases lay between the germline ends. CDR3 coding DNA: TGCAGTGCTAGAGATCTCAATTGGGGGCAAGAGACCCAGTACTTC. Translating gives CSARDLNWGQETQYF.

This chain uses TRBV9 with TRBJ2-1; 7 nucleotides match TRBD2. Germline trimming cut 4 bases from V and 0 bases from J; bases unmatched to any gene: 4. CDR1 is SGDLS and CDR2 is YYNGEE in the germline V gene. CDR3 length equals 15 residues. CDR3 sequence reads: CASSTGGSSYNEQFF. The CDR3, as DNA: TGTGCCAGCAGCACGGGAGGAAGCTCCTACAATGAGCAGTTCTTC.

CDR3 protein: CASSRGTSANTGELFF. The CDR3 coding sequence is TGCGCCAGCAGCAGGGGGACTAGCGCGAACACCGGGGAGCTGTTTTTT. V gene TRBV5-1 combines with J gene TRBJ2-2; 10 bases line up with TRBD2. Trimming cost V 4 bases and J 0 bases; bases outside gene matches: 3. Germline CDR1 and CDR2: SGHRS and YFSETQ. CDR3 length: 16 residues. The variable domain in full, completed from reference TRBV5-1 and TRBJ2-2, reads KAGVTQTPRYLIKTRGQQVTLSCSPISGHRSVSWYQQTPGQGLQFLFEYFSETQRNKGNFPGRFSGRQFSNSRSEMNVSTLELGDSALYLCASSRGTSANTGELFFGEGSRLTVL.

The rearrangement links TRBV3-1 to TRBJ1-5; D not certain. CDR1 and CDR2 from the germline V gene are LGHDT and YNNKEL (reference sequence). This CDR3 is 13 amino acids long. Trimming left V 1 base short and J 6 bases short, with 7 bases between. CDR3 amino acids: CASSQGSRQPQHF. The CDR3, as DNA: TGTGCCAGCAGCCAAGGATCTCGTCAGCCCCAGCATTTT.

The CDR3 region has the DNA TGTGCCAGCAGTGAAACTTATTGGGCCAAAAACATTCAGTACTTC. Protein: CASSETYWAKNIQYF. The chain joins TRBV2 to TRBJ2-4; no clear D gene. CDR1 and CDR2 from the germline V gene are SNHLY and FYNNEI. The germline V and J ends were trimmed by 2 bases and 1 base, with 9 bases remaining between them. This CDR3 spans 15 amino acids. Full variable domain (remainder filled in from reference TRBV2 and TRBJ2-4): EPEVTQTPSHQVTQMGQEVILRCVPISNHLYFYWYRQILGQKVEFLVSFYNNEISEKSEIFDDQFSVERPDGSNFTLKIRSTKLEDSAMYFCASSETYWAKNIQYFGAGTRLSVL.

The CDR3 loop reads CASSVAHNEQFF. CDR3 sequence (DNA): TGTGCCAGCAGCGTAGCGCACAATGAGCAGTTCTTC. The chain employs TRBV9 and TRBJ2-1; the D is unclear. With 0 bases removed from V and 5 bases from J, the gap between germline ends came to 3 bases. Germline V gene data show CDR1 as SGDLS and CDR2 as YYNGEE. CDR3 length: 12 residues.

This clonotype was seen a single time. The chain is built from TRBV4-2 and TRBJ2-7; 8 bases are shared with TRBD1. After removal of 1 base from V and 4 bases from J, the junction contained 3 bases not matched to a gene. Germline lookup yields CDR1 LGHNA and CDR2 YNFKEQ. The CDR3 covers 14 residues. The DNA of the CDR3 is TGTGCCAGCAGCCAAGGGACAGGGCCATACGAGCAGTACGTC. It is translated as CASSQGTGPYEQYV.

In DNA form, the CDR3 reads TGCAGCGTTGGGCATGAAGGGAACACTGAAGCTTTCTTT. This encodes CSVGHEGNTEAFF. This chain uses TRBV29-1 with TRBJ1-1; D is unresolved. CDR1 SQVTM and CDR2 ANQGSEA come from the germline V gene. The CDR3 contains 13 residues. The V end was cut by 4 bases, the J end by 1 base, with 10 bases between.

A single count supports this clonotype. The rearrangement joins TRBV10-2 to TRBJ2-7; 7 nucleotides align to TRBD1. Germline-derived CDR1 and CDR2 are WSHSY and SAAADI. The CDR3 has 14 amino acids. The V segment lost 6 bases and the J segment 4 bases; nucleotides outside the gene matches: 9. The CDR3 bases are TGCGCCAGCAGGCTTGGACAGGAAAGATACGAGCAGTACTTC. This sequence encodes CASRLGQERYEQYF.